Shown below are 16 T cell receptor beta chains from a single sample sequenced in a study of T cells after yellow fever vaccination. TCRdb reprocessed the 5' RACE reads via MiXCR and lists one record per CDR3 protein. The sample shows more than 45,000 distinct CDR3 sequences, 5% to 6.5% of them seen only once. The material was PBMCs, either bulk or a sorted T-cell subset (CD4+, CD8+, memory, or dextramer-sorted; not recorded which), obtained on the day of the yellow fever booster vaccination. The receptors originated from a young man who received the YFV17D yellow fever vaccine.

This clonotype was recorded at least ten times. The rearrangement joins TRBV25-1 to TRBJ2-6; D is ambiguous. Between the trimmed V and J ends, which lost 6 bases and 0 bases, there was a span of 6 bases. CDR3 length: 14 residues. Germline CDR1 is MGHDK and CDR2 is SYGVNS. The CDR3 DNA sequence: TGTGCCAGCAGGACGTCCTCTGGGGCCAACGTCCTGACTTTC. Protein sequence: CASRTSSGANVLTF.

This clonotype was counted a few times. The chain employs TRBV4-3 and TRBJ1-4; D perhaps matches TRBD1 (5 bases). V was shortened by 1 base and J by 10 bases, with 16 bases between the two germline ends. Per the germline V gene, CDR1 is LGHNA and CDR2 is YSLEER. The CDR3 contains 15 residues. CDR3 coding DNA: TGCGCCAGCAGCCAAGGAGTCGGAGCGGGGCCAAAACTGTTTTTT. Translation gives CASSQGVGAGPKLFF.

This sequence joins TRBV3-1 and TRBJ2-3; weak D call: TRBD1 (7 bases). V gave up 6 bases and J gave up 5 bases, with 12 bases separating them. CDR1 LGHDT and CDR2 YNNKEL come from the germline V gene (reference sequence). The CDR3 extends over 13 amino acids. The chain's CDR3 is CASRSQGGDTQYF. The CDR3 bases are TGTGCCAGCAGATCGCAGGGGGGAGATACGCAGTATTTT.

This clonotype was seen at least ten times. The chain recombines TRBV29-1 with TRBJ1-2; tentatively, D is TRBD1 (6 bases). Germline assignment: CDR1 SQVTM and CDR2 ANQGSEA. Trimming cost V 2 bases and J 4 bases, with 17 bases left between them. The CDR3 extends over 15 amino acids. This CDR3 is CSVESRDNSFYGYTF. As DNA, the CDR3 is TGCAGCGTTGAATCTCGGGACAACAGCTTCTATGGCTACACCTTC.

The chain employs TRBV4-1 and TRBJ1-5; D is unclear. The CDR3 runs to 12 residues. Trimming removed 2 bases at V and 10 bases at J, with 9 bases between. CDR1 is MGHRA and CDR2 is YSYEKL in the germline V gene. In nucleotides, the CDR3 is TGCGCCAGCAGCCAACCTGGGCGCCCCCAGCATTTT. Protein sequence: CASSQPGRPQHF.

This clonotype was detected ten times or more. The chain employs TRBV4-3 and TRBJ1-2; D unclear. Germline CDR1 and CDR2: LGHNA and YSLEER. V was pared by 0 bases and J by 2 bases, with 7 bases between. This CDR3 has 14 amino acids. Here the CDR3 reads CASSQDQLNYGYTF. The CDR3 nucleotides are TGCGCCAGCAGCCAAGACCAGTTGAACTATGGCTACACCTTC.

This clonotype was seen a few times. J is TRBJ1-3 and V is TRBV4-3; the D is unclear. V dropped 1 base and J dropped 1 base, with 14 bases sitting between them. Looked up from germline, CDR1 is LGHNA and CDR2 is YSLEER. This CDR3 has 17 residues. For the CDR3, the DNA is TGCGCCAGCAGCCAAGGGTGGGAGACAACTTCTGGAAACACCATATATTTT. It yields the protein CASSQGWETTSGNTIYF.

This clonotype was seen only a few times. The genes are TRBV29-1 and TRBJ1-2, with D maybe TRBD1 (5 bases). The V gene lost 7 bases and the J gene lost 4 bases, with 16 bases spanning the gap. Germline lookup yields CDR1 SQVTM and CDR2 ANQGSEA. The CDR3 covers 13 residues. In DNA form, the CDR3 reads TGCAGCGCTGGCCCTGCAGGGCTCTATGGCTACACCTTC. Protein product: CSAGPAGLYGYTF.

This clonotype was recorded many times. The rearrangement links TRBV6-2 or TRBV6-3 to TRBJ1-5; D not resolved. V was clipped by 6 bases and J by 0 bases, with 6 bases between them. Germline lookup yields CDR1 MNHEY and CDR2 SVGEGT. This CDR3 is built from 13 residues. CDR3 in amino acids: CASRLDSNQPQHF. Written as DNA, the CDR3 is TGTGCCAGCAGGTTGGATAGCAATCAGCCCCAGCATTTT.

The chain couples TRBV9 to TRBJ2-1; D ambiguous. The CDR3 loop spans 16 amino acids. Germline values: CDR1 SGDLS, CDR2 YYNGEE. V was pared by 6 bases and J by 0 bases, with 16 bases between. The CDR3 region has the DNA TGTGCCAGCAATCGACAAGGCGCCAGCTCCTACAATGAGCAGTTCTTC. Encoded protein: CASNRQGASSYNEQFF. The variable domain in full, with the rest retrieved from reference TRBV9 and TRBJ2-1, is DSGVTQTPKHLITATGQRVTLRCSPRSGDLSVYWYQQSLDQGLQFLIQYYNGEERAKGNILERFSAQQFPDLHSELNLSSLELGDSALYFCASNRQGASSYNEQFFGPGTRLTVL.

This clonotype was seen at least ten times. The V and J genes are TRBV12-3 or TRBV12-4 and TRBJ2-1, with D uncertain. V dropped 0 bases and J dropped 6 bases, with 0 bases sitting between them. The CDR3 has 11 residues. CDR3 DNA: TGTGCCAGCAGTTTAGCCAATGAGCAGTTCTTC. It translates to CASSLANEQFF.

The chain couples TRBV29-1 to TRBJ1-1; 8 nucleotides align to TRBD1. Germline V gene sequence: CDR1 SQVTM, CDR2 ANQGSEA. V shed 8 bases, J shed 1 base, and the junction held 6 bases outside the gene matches. This CDR3 has 13 residues. CDR3 sequence reads: CSTRDRRNTEAFF. CDR3 DNA: TGCAGCACCCGGGACAGGCGGAACACTGAAGCTTTCTTT.

This clonotype was seen more than once but under ten times. The chain is built from TRBV11-2 and TRBJ1-2, with 7 bases that match TRBD1. Germline V gene lookup returns CDR1 SGHAT and CDR2 FQNNGV. Trimming cost V 5 bases and J 7 bases; bases outside gene matches: 10. CDR3 length equals 14 residues. The CDR3 is CASSTDRFLTGYTF. The CDR3 DNA follows: TGTGCCAGCAGCACGGACAGGTTTTTGACTGGCTACACCTTC.

The J gene is TRBJ2-1, the V gene TRBV10-2; the D gene is possibly TRBD2 (6 bases). The CDR3 has 13 amino acids. Between the trimmed V and J ends, which lost 4 bases and 10 bases, there was a span of 14 bases. Germline assignment: CDR1 WSHSY and CDR2 SAAADI. The CDR3 nucleotides read TGCGCCAGCAGTGTGGCCGGGACTTCGGAGCAGTTCTTC. Its translation: CASSVAGTSEQFF.

The CDR3 here is CASSLAPQGSDTEAFF. CDR3 in DNA: TGCGCCAGCAGCTTGGCCCCACAGGGCTCGGACACTGAAGCTTTCTTT. This sequence joins TRBV5-1 and TRBJ1-1, with D maybe TRBD1 (6 bases). Germline values: CDR1 SGHRS, CDR2 YFSETQ. V shed 0 bases and J shed 3 bases, with 15 bases lying between them. The CDR3 runs to 16 residues.

The rearrangement uses TRBV6-5 and TRBJ2-7; possibly TRBD2 for D (6 bases). This CDR3 region has 15 residues. Germline V gives CDR1 MNHEY, CDR2 SVGAGI. Trimming took 8 bases from V and 4 from J, leaving 21 bases between them. The CDR3 nucleotides read TGTGCCAGCGGACCCTGGAGTGGTAGCGGATACGAGCAGTACTTC. Amino acids: CASGPWSGSGYEQYF.